This T cell receptor beta chain stems from a study of blood T cells in healthy people across ages. Through a sample-barcoded 5' primer and a J-beta primer mix, a second PCR was run for about 7 to 12 cycles. Each CDR3 protein gets one entry after TCRdb re-called the 5' RACE reads with MiXCR. Here the sample spans 700,000 to 900,000 distinct CDR3 sequences, 40% to 65% being singletons. This receptor was identified in an elderly man in good health. Sequenced sample: blood.

The CDR3 region has the DNA TGTGCCAGCAGCTTAGCAGCTACGAACAATGAGCAGTTCTTC. Translated, it gives CASSLAATNNEQFF. The chain carries TRBV7-6 and TRBJ2-1, with D unresolved. V was shortened by 0 bases and J by 5 bases, with 8 bases between the two germline ends. The germline V gene has CDR1 SGHVS and CDR2 FNYEAQ. This CDR3 is 14 amino acids long.